Many counts were recorded for the clone carrying this T cell receptor beta chain. One end of the junction fails to match germline, which may point to a read error. TCRdb re-called the PCR reads with MiXCR, one entry per CDR3 protein. The sample includes more than 50,000 distinct CDR3 sequences, under 20% seen only once; the top ten take around 1.4%. The CDR3 length is 16 residues. In germline, CDR1 is LGHDT, CDR2 YNNKEL (reference sequence). The sample is drawn from a study of molecular identifiers for immune sequencing clone quantification. The chain is built from TRBV3-1 and TRBJ2-3; perhaps TRBD1 as D (5 bases). The specimen was naive CD8+ T cells from blood, with Jurkat cell RNA spiked in. Subset noted: FACS-sorted CD8+CD4-CCR7+CD45RA+ naive T cells. The receptor was derived from a human donor in good health. Some libraries in this study had Jurkat cell RNA spiked in. CDR3: CASSQDYYRTTGTQYF. The DNA of the CDR3 is TGTGCCAGCAGCCAAGATTATTATAGAACCACAGGTACGCAGTATTTT.